This is a list of T cell receptor beta chains from one sample in a study of vaccination effects on CD4 cells after COVID-19. Their specific antigens are unknown. The repertoire was sequenced with immunoSEQ multiplex PCR; TCRdb's copy has only in-frame clones and lacks some. The sample consists of 22,000 or so clones, more than 70% of them appearing once. This specimen was CD4+ T cells from PBMCs cultured with HCoV-229E spike peptides, taken after COVID-19 vaccination. The receptors were gathered from a human donor who received a COVID-19 vaccine. CDR3s include the opening cysteine and the closing phenylalanine or tryptophan. The D gene is left open where the match is weak. Where a row states a size, it is once, few, many or the class of an expanded clone; other rows omit it.

D	V	size	J	DNA	CDR3
-	TRBV11-2	-	TRBJ1-5	TGTGCCAGCAGCTTAAGATCGGCGGGGGGGGATCAGCCCCAGCATTTT	CASSLRSAGGDQPQHF
-	TRBV10-3	-	TRBJ1-1	TGTGCCATCAGTGTGGGACATATGAACACTGAAGCTTTCTTT	CAISVGHMNTEAFF
-	TRBV6-5	-	TRBJ2-1	TGTGCCAGCAGTTACCCCGCAGGGTCGAATGAGCAGTTCTTC	CASSYPAGSNEQFF
TRBD1	TRBV10-1	-	TRBJ2-3	TGCGCCAGCAGGTCCCAGGGGGCAGATACGCAGTATTTT	CASRSQGADTQYF
TRBD2	TRBV10-2	-	TRBJ2-7	TGCGCCAGCAGCTCATTTCCACTAGCGGGAGGGGAAACAGGCGAGCAGTACTTC	CASSSFPLAGGETGEQYF
TRBD1	TRBV6-5	-	TRBJ1-6	TGTGCCAGCAGTTACGGCCCAGGGGGCGAATCACCCCTCCACTTT	CASSYGPGGESPLHF
TRBD2	TRBV9	-	TRBJ2-3	TGTGCCAGCAGCGTACTAGCGGGAGGCACAGATACGCAGTATTTT	CASSVLAGGTDTQYF
-	TRBV6-5	-	TRBJ2-3	TGTGCCAGTCCCCGGAGGGCCAGAAGCACAGATACGCAGTATTTT	CASPRRARSTDTQYF
-	TRBV9	-	TRBJ2-7	TGTGCCAGCAGCGTATCGGTGGGCGGTTCCAGTCCCGATGACGAGCAGTACTTC	CASSVSVGGSSPDDEQYF
-	TRBV7-2	-	TRBJ2-1	TGTGCCAGCAGCTCCTTCAGGACGCTAAACAATGAGCAGTTCTTC	CASSSFRTLNNEQFF
TRBD2	TRBV9	few	TRBJ2-7	TGTGCCAGCAGCGTAGGCGGGAGCTCCTACGAGCAGTACTTC	CASSVGGSSYEQYF
-	TRBV11-2	-	TRBJ1-4	TGTGCCAGCAGTGACAGAGAAAATGAAAAACTGTTTTTT	CASSDRENEKLFF
-	TRBV6-5	-	TRBJ1-4	TGTGCCAGCAGAAAATACAGGGTAGCTAATGAAAAACTGTTTTTT	CASRKYRVANEKLFF
-	TRBV5-6	-	TRBJ1-3	TGTGCCAGCAGCTCCGGGACATCTGGAAACACCATATATTTT	CASSSGTSGNTIYF
-	TRBV18	-	TRBJ2-7	TGTGCCAGCTCACCAGGGCTAGTCGCCTACGAGCAGTACTTC	CASSPGLVAYEQYF
TRBD1	TRBV5-1	-	TRBJ1-4	TGCGCCAGCAGTCCGGACAGGCCTAATGAAAAACTGTTTTTT	CASSPDRPNEKLFF
-	TRBV7-2	-	TRBJ2-1	TGTGCCAGCAGCCTCCACGTGGCGGACTACAATGAGCAGTTCTTC	CASSLHVADYNEQFF
-	TRBV6-6	-	TRBJ2-1	TGTGCCAGCACTACGGGGAATGAGCAGTTCTTC	CASTTGNEQFF
-	TRBV7-9	-	TRBJ2-3	TGTGCCAGCAGCTTGGGGGACCCCACAGATACGCAGTATTTT	CASSLGDPTDTQYF
TRBD1	TRBV30	-	TRBJ2-6	TGTGCCTGGAACATACGAGGGATCACAGGGGGCACCAACGTCCTGACTTTC	CAWNIRGITGGTNVLTF
TRBD2	TRBV10-1	-	TRBJ2-7	TGCGCCAGCAGTGACGGAGCGGGGGGGCCGGTGGGCGAGCAGTACTTC	CASSDGAGGPVGEQYF
-	TRBV7-2	-	TRBJ1-1	TGTGCCAGCAGCCGTGACAAGTGGGTGGAACGAAAGACTGAAGCTTTCTTT	CASSRDKWVERKTEAFF
TRBD2	TRBV6-5	few	TRBJ2-7	TGTGCCAGCGTTACCGGGACTAGCACACACGAGCAGTACTTC	CASVTGTSTHEQYF
-	TRBV4-1	-	TRBJ1-2	TGCGCCAGCAGCGAAGAATCCTATGGCTACACCTTC	CASSEESYGYTF
-	TRBV24-1	once	TRBJ1-1	TGTGCCACCAGTGGCCCGGGAGCTGGGAACACTGAAGCTTTCTTT	CATSGPGAGNTEAFF
TRBD1	TRBV6-5	few	TRBJ1-5	TGTGCCAGCAGTCTACAGGGGGATCAGCCCCAGCATTTT	CASSLQGDQPQHF
TRBD1	TRBV4-1	-	TRBJ2-7	TGCGCCAGCAGCCGCGACCAGGGGGATCTAAGTATTCAGTACTTC	CASSRDQGDLSIQYF
-	TRBV6-2/TRBV6-3	once	TRBJ1-5	TGTGCCAGCAGTCCCCGTGGGGATTCTCCCCAGCATTTT	CASSPRGDSPQHF
-	TRBV2	-	TRBJ1-4	TGTGCCAGCAGTGGTGGGTTAGGGGGAACTAATGAAAAACTGTTTTTT	CASSGGLGGTNEKLFF
-	TRBV10-2	once	TRBJ2-7	TGCGCCAGCAGTCCCGACAGGTACGAGCAGTACTTC	CASSPDRYEQYF
TRBD1	TRBV6-5	-	TRBJ1-4	TGTGCCAGCAGAACGACAGGGGCTAATGAAAAACTGTTTTTT	CASRTTGANEKLFF